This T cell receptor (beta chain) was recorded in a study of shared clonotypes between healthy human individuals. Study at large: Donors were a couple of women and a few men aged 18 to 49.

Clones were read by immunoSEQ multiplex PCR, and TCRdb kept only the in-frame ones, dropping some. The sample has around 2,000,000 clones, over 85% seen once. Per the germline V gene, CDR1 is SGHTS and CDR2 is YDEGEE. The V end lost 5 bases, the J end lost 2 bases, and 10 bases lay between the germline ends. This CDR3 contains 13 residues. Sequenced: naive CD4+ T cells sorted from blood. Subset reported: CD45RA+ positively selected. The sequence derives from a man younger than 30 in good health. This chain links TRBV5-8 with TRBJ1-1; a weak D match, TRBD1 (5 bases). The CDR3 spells CASSIDRNTEAFF. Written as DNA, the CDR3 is TGTGCCAGCAGTATTGACAGAAACACTGAAGCTTTCTTT.